Shown below are 29 T cell receptor beta chains from a single sample sequenced in a study of blood T cell repertoires in COVID-19. Assay used: immunoSEQ multiplex PCR; TCRdb lists only in-frame clones, some missing. This table has approximately 92,000 clones, around 88% appearing once. The sample comprised peripheral blood. The receptors shown here come from a woman aged 60-70 years with COVID-19, enrolled during active disease.

The CDR3 reads CASRRLRIRVLNTGELFF. In nucleotides, the CDR3 is TGTGCCAGCAGACGCCTACGGATCAGGGTGTTGAACACCGGGGAGCTGTTTTTT. J is TRBJ2-2 and V is TRBV3-1 (or the pseudogene TRBV3-2); D might be TRBD1 (5 bases). Between the trimmed V and J ends, which lost 6 bases and 1 base, there was a span of 21 bases. CDR1 is LGHDT and CDR2 is YNNKEL in the germline V gene (reference sequence). The length of the CDR3 is 18 residues.

V gene TRBV6-5 combines with J gene TRBJ1-1; 11 nucleotides agree with TRBD1. The CDR3 contains 14 residues. Germline V CDR1 and CDR2: MNHEY, SVGAGI. V was pared by 10 bases and J by 8 bases, with 12 bases of the junction left unmatched. The CDR3 DNA reads as TGTGCCACAAACCCAGGGACAGGGGGGTGGGAAGCTTTCTTT. This gives the protein CATNPGTGGWEAFF.

The rearrangement uses TRBV14 and TRBJ1-6, with 7 nucleotides matching TRBD1. J was trimmed by 10 bases and V by 10 bases; bases with no gene match: 10. Germline V CDR1 and CDR2: SGHDN, FVKESK. This CDR3 has 13 residues. CDR3 DNA sequence: TGTGCCAACAGTTACAGGGGTTGGTCACCCCTCCACTTT. As protein: CANSYRGWSPLHF.

The rearrangement joins TRBV7-3 to TRBJ2-3, with TRBD2 matching over 7 bases. The germline CDR1 and CDR2 sequences are SGHTA and FQGTGA. The CDR3 spans 15 residues. V dropped 4 bases and J dropped 7; count of bases not matched to a gene: 11. CDR3 amino acids: CASSYVGGMRNTQYF. DNA for the CDR3: TGTGCCAGCAGCTACGTCGGGGGGATGCGGAATACGCAGTATTTT.

The gene calls are TRBV10-3 and TRBJ2-2; 7 bases match TRBD1. Trimming cost V 6 bases and J 6 bases; bases outside gene matches: 7. The CDR3 runs 14 residues. Germline V gives CDR1 ENHRY, CDR2 SYGVKD. CDR3 residues: CAISGTVPSGELFF. For the CDR3, the DNA is TGTGCCATCAGCGGGACAGTTCCGTCCGGGGAGCTGTTTTTT.

The genes are TRBV11-3 and TRBJ2-3; 9 bases match TRBD1. This CDR3 has 16 amino acids. Germline-derived CDR1 and CDR2 are SGHNT and YENEEA. Germline trimming cut 5 bases from V and 0 bases from J; bases unmatched to any gene: 6. The CDR3 loop is CASSPRGQGSTDTQYF. The DNA of the CDR3 is TGTGCCAGCAGCCCCAGAGGACAGGGGAGCACAGATACGCAGTATTTT. Variable domain in full (rest from reference TRBV11-3 and TRBJ2-3): EAGVVQSPRYKIIEKKQPVAFWCNPISGHNTLYWYLQNLGQGPELLIRYENEEAVDDSQLPKDRFSAERLKGVDSTLKIQPAELGDSAVYLCASSPRGQGSTDTQYFGPGTRLTVL.

The chain links TRBV6-2 or TRBV6-3 to TRBJ2-3; D might be TRBD1 (6 bases). The germline V and J ends were trimmed by 6 bases and 3 bases, with 22 bases remaining between them. CDR3 length equals 17 residues. Germline V gives CDR1 MNHEY, CDR2 SVGEGT. The CDR3 protein is CASSPLGGGATTDTQYF. CDR3 nucleotide sequence: TGTGCCAGCAGCCCTTTAGGTGGGGGCGCCACGACAGATACGCAGTATTTT.

V usage is TRBV25-1 and J usage is TRBJ2-1, with 8 bases lining up with TRBD2. The J segment lost 8 bases and the V segment lost 6 bases, leaving 12 bases of the junction unmatched. This CDR3 is 15 amino acids long. CDR1 MGHDK and CDR2 SYGVNS come from the germline V gene. The CDR3 is CASSRSSGGRYEQFF. DNA for the CDR3: TGTGCCAGCAGCCGATCGAGCGGGGGTCGCTATGAGCAGTTCTTC. The full variable domain, with the rest looked up from reference TRBV25-1 and TRBJ2-1, is EADIYQTPRYLVIGTGKKITLECSQTMGHDKMYWYQQDPGMELHLIHYSYGVNSTEKGDLSSESTVSRIRTEHFPLTLESARPSHTSQYLCASSRSSGGRYEQFFGPGTRLTVL.

The table lists this clone with a few counts. The chain is built from TRBV4-1 and TRBJ2-5; 7 bases are shared with TRBD1. Germline V gene data show CDR1 as MGHRA and CDR2 as YSYEKL. The CDR3 is 16 residues long. V was pared by 6 bases and J by 3 bases, with 13 bases of the junction left unmatched. Written as DNA, the CDR3 is TGCGCCAGCAGTCCTATGACAGGGCTTTTTAAAGAGACCCAGTACTTC. Protein product: CASSPMTGLFKETQYF.

V is TRBV6-2 or TRBV6-3 and J is TRBJ1-1, with TRBD1 matching 8 bases. This CDR3 is built from 14 residues. Trimming at V came to 5 bases and at J to 0 bases, leaving 2 bases not matched to a gene. Germline V gene sequence: CDR1 MNHEY, CDR2 SVGEGT. CDR3 amino acids: CASSAGQVNTEAFF. CDR3 DNA: TGTGCCAGCAGTGCGGGACAGGTGAACACTGAAGCTTTCTTT.

The chain has TRBV12-3 or TRBV12-4 and TRBJ1-5, with TRBD1 matching 7 bases. The V gene end was trimmed by 6 bases and the J gene end by 4 bases; junction bases not matched to a gene: 3. The CDR3 totals 13 residues. CDR3 loop: CASRGTANQPQHF. The CDR3, as DNA: TGTGCCAGCAGGGGGACAGCAAATCAGCCCCAGCATTTT.

The gene calls are TRBV7-2 and TRBJ2-7; 8 nucleotides match TRBD1. The CDR3 is 15 amino acids. Germline CDR1 reads SGHTA; CDR2 reads FQGNSA. The V segment lost 1 base and the J segment 3 bases; nucleotides outside the gene matches: 5. The CDR3 DNA follows: TGTGCCAGCAGCTTAGGCCCCGGGACAGGCTACGAGCAGTACTTC. Amino acid sequence: CASSLGPGTGYEQYF.

The chain has TRBV5-1 and TRBJ2-1, with D tentatively TRBD1 (5 bases). The CDR3 contains 15 residues. Trimming took off 2 bases at V and 5 bases at J, with 14 bases between the two ends. Germline CDR1 and CDR2: SGHRS and YFSETQ. CDR3 amino acids: CASSFAQGFNNEQFF. CDR3 coding DNA: TGCGCCAGCAGCTTTGCGCAGGGATTCAACAATGAGCAGTTCTTC. Filled out from reference TRBV5-1 and TRBJ2-1, the complete variable domain reads KAGVTQTPRYLIKTRGQQVTLSCSPISGHRSVSWYQQTPGQGLQFLFEYFSETQRNKGNFPGRFSGRQFSNSRSEMNVSTLELGDSALYLCASSFAQGFNNEQFFGPGTRLTVL.

Only a few counts were recorded for this clone. The genes are TRBV7-2 and TRBJ2-6; D ambiguous. The CDR3 is 14 amino acids. Trimming shortened V by 1 base and J by 5 bases, and 6 bases separated the two germline ends. Germline CDR1 is SGHTA and CDR2 is FQGNSA. In nucleotides, the CDR3 is TGTGCCAGCAGCTTAGAATACAGGGCCAACGTCCTGACTTTC. Protein product: CASSLEYRANVLTF.

V usage is TRBV18 and J usage is TRBJ1-6; possibly TRBD1 for D (5 bases). Per germline, CDR1 KGHSH and CDR2 LQKENI. The ends were cut back, 2 bases at V and 7 bases at J, with 9 bases in the middle. The CDR3 sequence is 14 residues long. In nucleotides, the CDR3 is TGTGCCAGCTCACCAGGGGGAGGGAATTCACCCCTCCACTTT. Encoded protein: CASSPGGGNSPLHF.

This chain connects TRBV7-9 to TRBJ1-3, with unresolved D. V lost 5 bases to trimming and J lost 3 bases, with 20 bases between them. The CDR3 loop spans 17 amino acids. Germline loops: CDR1 SEHNR, CDR2 FQNEAQ (reference sequence). CDR3 in DNA: TGTGCCAGCAGCCAAATAAGGGAGTCTACCTTTGGAAACACCATATATTTT. It is translated as CASSQIRESTFGNTIYF.

V and J are TRBV9 and TRBJ2-7; TRBD2 matches at 12 bases. This CDR3 is 17 amino acids long. The V and J ends lost 0 bases and 2 bases, in that order; junction bases with no gene match: 6. Germline assignment: CDR1 SGDLS and CDR2 YYNGEE. This CDR3 is CASSVGPGLAGTYEQYF. The CDR3 region has the DNA TGTGCCAGCAGCGTAGGCCCCGGACTAGCGGGGACCTACGAGCAGTACTTC.

The chain recombines TRBV6-1 with TRBJ2-5; TRBD2 might be the D (7 bases). Looked up from germline, CDR1 is MNHNS and CDR2 is SASEGT. The CDR3 runs to 15 residues. Trimming pared 3 bases from V and 5 bases from J, leaving 16 bases between. CDR3 nucleotides: TGTGCCAGCAGTGATTGGAGGGGGGGCCTGGAGACCCAGTACTTC. Residues: CASSDWRGGLETQYF.

This CDR3 reads CASSKQDSGANVLTF. In DNA, the CDR3 is TGTGCCAGCAGCAAACAGGACTCTGGGGCCAACGTCCTGACTTTC. V gene TRBV5-4 combines with J gene TRBJ2-6; D perhaps matches TRBD1 (5 bases). The germline V and J ends were trimmed by 4 bases and 0 bases, with 8 bases remaining between them. Germline V lookup: CDR1 SGHNT, CDR2 YYREEE (reference sequence). The CDR3 runs 15 residues.

The V call is TRBV9, the J call TRBJ1-3, with D possibly matching TRBD1 (6 bases). Germline V gene sequence: CDR1 SGDLS, CDR2 YYNGEE. Trimming stripped 4 bases from V and 0 bases from J, with 8 bases between. This CDR3 is 14 amino acids long. CDR3 region: CASSWDTSGNTIYF. As DNA, the CDR3 is TGTGCCAGCAGCTGGGACACCTCTGGAAACACCATATATTTT.

The table lists this clone with a few counts. This rearrangement joins TRBV30 to TRBJ2-7; no clear D gene. Germline V gene data show CDR1 as GTSNPN and CDR2 as SVGIG (reference sequence). V was cut by 2 bases and J by 3 bases, with 8 bases left in between. The CDR3 consists of 12 residues. CDR3 DNA: TGTGCCTGGAGTAAAAGCCACTACGAGCAGTACTTC. As protein: CAWSKSHYEQYF.

The gene calls are TRBV19 and TRBJ1-2, with a possible D match to TRBD1 (5 bases). Looked up from germline, CDR1 is LNHDA and CDR2 is SQIVND (reference sequence). CDR3 size: 12 residues. V was pared by 3 bases and J by 5 bases, with 7 bases between. CDR3 sequence: CASSMGGYGYTF. CDR3 in DNA: TGTGCCAGTAGTATGGGGGGATATGGCTACACCTTC.

This chain links TRBV30 with TRBJ1-2; D might be TRBD1 (5 bases). This CDR3 region has 15 residues. Trimming removed 8 bases from V and 0 bases from J, with 19 bases in between. CDR1 is GTSNPN, CDR2 SVGIG, per germline (reference sequence). The CDR3 sequence: CARRQSAYANYGYTF. The CDR3 bases are TGTGCCCGCCGACAGTCGGCATATGCTAACTATGGCTACACCTTC.

The V call is TRBV19, the J call TRBJ1-3; no firm D call. The V end was cut by 6 bases, the J end by 1 base, with 13 bases between. Germline V gene data show CDR1 as LNHDA and CDR2 as SQIVND (reference sequence). This CDR3 spans 15 amino acids. The CDR3 spells CASSSTLQSGNTIYF. The CDR3 nucleotides are TGTGCCAGTAGCTCAACTCTCCAATCTGGAAACACCATATATTTT.

The CDR3: CASSLPLKEGAEAFF. The CDR3 bases are TGTGCCAGCAGCCTACCACTAAAAGAGGGGGCCGAAGCTTTCTTT. The V gene is TRBV7-9, the J gene TRBJ1-1, with TRBD1 matching over 7 bases. The CDR3 loop spans 15 amino acids. The V gene end was trimmed by 5 bases and the J gene end by 8 bases; junction bases not matched to a gene: 14. In germline, CDR1 is SEHNR, CDR2 FQNEAQ (reference sequence). The full variable domain, with the rest looked up from reference TRBV7-9 and TRBJ1-1, is DTGVSQNPRHKITKRGQNVTFRCDPISEHNRLYWYRQTLGQGPEFLTYFQNEAQLEKSRLLSDRFSAERPKGSFSTLEIQRTEQGDSAMYLCASSLPLKEGAEAFFGQGTRLTVV.

The V call is TRBV6-1, the J call TRBJ1-4; D uncertain. Trimming removed 2 bases at V and 8 bases at J, with 15 bases between. Germline CDR1 MNHNS, CDR2 SASEGT. CDR3 length: 15 amino acids. The CDR3 sequence is CASSEILVLEEKLFF. CDR3 nucleotides: TGTGCCAGCAGTGAAATTCTGGTACTAGAAGAAAAACTGTTTTTT.

CDR3 bases: TGTGCCATCAGTGCTGGGCGGGGGATGAGCACAGATACGCAGTATTTT. Its translation: CAISAGRGMSTDTQYF. The chain couples TRBV10-3 to TRBJ2-3, with TRBD2 identical over 7 bases. Germline values: CDR1 ENHRY, CDR2 SYGVKD. V shed 4 bases and J 0 bases; nucleotides not matched to a gene: 7. This CDR3 is built from 16 residues.

This clone was seen only once. The CDR3 region is CASSAGRQESETQYF. The CDR3 region has the DNA TGTGCCAGCAGCGCAGGGCGACAGGAATCGGAGACCCAGTACTTC. The chain combines TRBV9 with TRBJ2-5; weak D call: TRBD1 (6 bases). In germline, CDR1 is SGDLS, CDR2 YYNGEE. The V end was cut by 3 bases, the J end by 5 bases, with 17 bases between. The CDR3 has 15 residues.

This clone has only a few counts. The chain joins TRBV7-2 to TRBJ1-3; perhaps TRBD1 as D (5 bases). Germline V CDR1 and CDR2: SGHTA, FQGNSA. The CDR3 has 15 residues. V lost 9 bases and J 1 base, leaving 16 bases between the germline ends. CDR3 in DNA: TGTGCCAGTAGCCTAGACAGAGCTTCTGGAAACACCATATATTTT. It translates to CASSLDRASGNTIYF.